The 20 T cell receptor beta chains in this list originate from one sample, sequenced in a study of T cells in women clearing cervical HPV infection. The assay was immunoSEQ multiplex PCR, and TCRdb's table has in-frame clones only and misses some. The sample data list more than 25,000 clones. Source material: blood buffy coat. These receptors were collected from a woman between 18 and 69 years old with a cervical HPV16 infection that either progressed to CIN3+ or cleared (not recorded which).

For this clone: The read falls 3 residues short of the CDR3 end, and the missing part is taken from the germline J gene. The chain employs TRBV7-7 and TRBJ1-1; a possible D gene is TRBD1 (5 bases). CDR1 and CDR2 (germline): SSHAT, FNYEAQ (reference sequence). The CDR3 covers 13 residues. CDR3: CASSLVGEETAFF. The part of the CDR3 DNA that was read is TGTGCCAGCAGCTTAGTAGGGGAAGAGACA. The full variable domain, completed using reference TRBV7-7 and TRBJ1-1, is GAGVSQSPRYKVTKRGQDVTLRCDPISSHATLYWYQQALGQGPEFLTYFNYEAQPDKSGLPSDRFSAERPEGSISTLTIQRTEQRDSAMYRCASSLVGEETAFFGQGTRLTVV.

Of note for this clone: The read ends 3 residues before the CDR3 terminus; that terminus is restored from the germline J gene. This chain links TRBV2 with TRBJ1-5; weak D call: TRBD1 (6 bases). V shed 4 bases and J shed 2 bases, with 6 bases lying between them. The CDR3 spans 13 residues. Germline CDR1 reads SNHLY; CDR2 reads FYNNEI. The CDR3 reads CASSGQGNQPQHF. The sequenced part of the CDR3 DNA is TGTGCCAGCAGTGGACAGGGCAATCAGCCC.

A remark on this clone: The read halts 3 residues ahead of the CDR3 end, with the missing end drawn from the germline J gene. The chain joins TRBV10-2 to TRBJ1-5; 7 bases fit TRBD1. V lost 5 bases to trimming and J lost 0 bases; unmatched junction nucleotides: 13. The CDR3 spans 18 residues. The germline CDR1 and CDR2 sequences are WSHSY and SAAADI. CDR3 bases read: TGCGCCAGCAGTTGGACCTACATGGACAGGACTAGCAATCAGCCC. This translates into CASSWTYMDRTSNQP. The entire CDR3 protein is CASSWTYMDRTSNQPQHF.

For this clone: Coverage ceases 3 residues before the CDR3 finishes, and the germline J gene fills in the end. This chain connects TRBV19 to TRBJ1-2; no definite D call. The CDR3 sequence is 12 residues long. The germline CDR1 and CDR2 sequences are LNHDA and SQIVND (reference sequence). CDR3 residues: CASSMVPYDYTF. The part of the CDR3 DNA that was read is TGTGCCAGTAGTATGGTGCCCTACGAC.

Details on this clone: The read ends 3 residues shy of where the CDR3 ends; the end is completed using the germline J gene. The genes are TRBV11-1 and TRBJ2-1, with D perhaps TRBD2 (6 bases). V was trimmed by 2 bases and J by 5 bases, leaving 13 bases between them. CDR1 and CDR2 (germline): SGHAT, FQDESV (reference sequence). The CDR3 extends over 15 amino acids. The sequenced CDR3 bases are TGTGCCAGCAGCTTAAGAGCGGGTGTAGACAATGAG. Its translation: CASSLRAGVDNE. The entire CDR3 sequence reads CASSLRAGVDNEQFF.

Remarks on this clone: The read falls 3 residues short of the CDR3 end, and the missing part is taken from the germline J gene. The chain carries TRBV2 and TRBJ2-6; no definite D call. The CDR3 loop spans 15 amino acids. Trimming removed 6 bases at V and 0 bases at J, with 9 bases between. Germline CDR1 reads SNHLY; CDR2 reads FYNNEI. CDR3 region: CASSAANSGANVLTF. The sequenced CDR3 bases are TGTGCCAGCAGCGCGGCCAACTCTGGGGCCAACGTC.

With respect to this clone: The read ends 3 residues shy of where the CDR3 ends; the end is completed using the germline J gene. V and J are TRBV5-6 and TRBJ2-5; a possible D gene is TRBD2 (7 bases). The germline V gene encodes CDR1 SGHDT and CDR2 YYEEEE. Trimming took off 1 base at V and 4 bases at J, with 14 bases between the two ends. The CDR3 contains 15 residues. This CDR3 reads CASSLFQGRAETQYF. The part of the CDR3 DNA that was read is TGTGCCAGCAGCTTGTTCCAGGGGAGGGCAGAGACC.

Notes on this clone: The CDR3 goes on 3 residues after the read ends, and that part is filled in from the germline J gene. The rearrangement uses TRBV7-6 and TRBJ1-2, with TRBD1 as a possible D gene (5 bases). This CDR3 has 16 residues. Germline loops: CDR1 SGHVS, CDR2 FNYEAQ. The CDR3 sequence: CASSSMGLLNSYDYTF. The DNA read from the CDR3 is TGTGCCAGCAGCTCCATGGGGCTCCTGAACTCCTACGAC.

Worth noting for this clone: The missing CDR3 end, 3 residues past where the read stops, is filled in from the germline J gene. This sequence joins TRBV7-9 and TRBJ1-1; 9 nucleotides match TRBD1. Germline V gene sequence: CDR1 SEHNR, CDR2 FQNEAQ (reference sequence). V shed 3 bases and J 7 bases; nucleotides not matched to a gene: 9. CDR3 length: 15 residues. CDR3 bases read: TGTGCCAGCAGCTTTCCGGGACAGGGTTTTCTTGAA. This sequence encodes CASSFPGQGFLE. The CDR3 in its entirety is CASSFPGQGFLEAFF. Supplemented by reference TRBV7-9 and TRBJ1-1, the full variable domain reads DTGVSQNPRHKITKRGQNVTFRCDPISEHNRLYWYRQTLGQGPEFLTYFQNEAQLEKSRLLSDRFSAERPKGSFSTLEIQRTEQGDSAMYLCASSFPGQGFLEAFFGQGTRLTVV.

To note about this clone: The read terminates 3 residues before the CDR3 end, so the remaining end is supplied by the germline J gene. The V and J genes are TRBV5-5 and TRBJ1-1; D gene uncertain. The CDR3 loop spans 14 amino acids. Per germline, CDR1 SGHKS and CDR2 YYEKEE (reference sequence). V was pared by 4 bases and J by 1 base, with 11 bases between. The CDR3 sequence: CASSPWAQNTEAFF. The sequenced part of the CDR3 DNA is TGTGCCAGCAGCCCGTGGGCCCAGAACACTGAA.

Here the CDR3 reads CAWRAGGPNTGELFF. CDR3 DNA, as far as it was read: TGTGCCTGGAGAGCAGGGGGCCCCAACACCGGGGAG. V gene TRBV30 combines with J gene TRBJ2-2; 8 bases are shared with TRBD1. The CDR3 is cut off 3 residues early in the read; its end comes from the germline J gene. V was clipped by 3 bases and J by 2 bases; unmatched bases: 5. Germline CDR1 reads GTSNPN; CDR2 reads SVGIG (reference sequence). The CDR3 is 15 amino acids.

The sequenced part of the CDR3 DNA is TGTGCCAGCAGTGTACAGGGTAGACAGCCC. As protein: CASSVQGRQP. The whole CDR3 reads CASSVQGRQPQHF. The chain is built from TRBV2 and TRBJ1-5; maybe TRBD1 (6 bases). The read halts 3 residues ahead of the CDR3 end, with the missing end drawn from the germline J gene. The CDR3 length is 13 residues. V was trimmed by 4 bases and J by 7 bases, leaving 11 bases between them. CDR1 and CDR2 (germline): SNHLY, FYNNEI.

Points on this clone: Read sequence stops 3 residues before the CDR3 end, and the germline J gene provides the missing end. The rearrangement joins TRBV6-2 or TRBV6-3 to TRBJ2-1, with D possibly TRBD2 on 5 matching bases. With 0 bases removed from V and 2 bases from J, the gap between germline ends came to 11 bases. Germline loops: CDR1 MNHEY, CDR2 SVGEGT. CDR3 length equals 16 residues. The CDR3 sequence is CASSYSGSVAYNEQFF. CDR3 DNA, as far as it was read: TGTGCCAGCAGTTACTCTGGTAGCGTGGCCTACAATGAG.

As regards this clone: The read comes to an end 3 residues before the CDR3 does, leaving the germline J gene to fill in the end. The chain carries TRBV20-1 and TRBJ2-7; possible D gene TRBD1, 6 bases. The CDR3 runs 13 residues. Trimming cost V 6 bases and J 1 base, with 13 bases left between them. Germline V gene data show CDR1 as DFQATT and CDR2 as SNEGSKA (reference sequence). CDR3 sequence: CSAAGTQSYEQYF. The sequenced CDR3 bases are TGCAGTGCCGCCGGGACACAATCCTACGAG.

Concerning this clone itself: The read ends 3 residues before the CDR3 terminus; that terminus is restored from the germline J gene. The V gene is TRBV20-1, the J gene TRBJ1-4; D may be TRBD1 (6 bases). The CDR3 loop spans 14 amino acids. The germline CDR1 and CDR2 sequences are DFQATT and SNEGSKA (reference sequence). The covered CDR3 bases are TGCAGTGCTTTAGGGGGGGCAGGGTTTGAGAAA. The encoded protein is CSALGGAGFEK. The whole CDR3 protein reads CSALGGAGFEKLFF.

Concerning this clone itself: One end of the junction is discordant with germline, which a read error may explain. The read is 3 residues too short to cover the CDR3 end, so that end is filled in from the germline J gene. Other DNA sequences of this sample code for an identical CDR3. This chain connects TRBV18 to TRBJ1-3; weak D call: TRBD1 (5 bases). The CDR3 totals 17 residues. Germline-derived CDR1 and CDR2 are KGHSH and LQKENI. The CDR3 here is CASSPRGTVLSGNTIYF. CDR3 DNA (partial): TGTGCCAGCTCACCCCGGGGGACGGTCCTCTCTGGAAACACA.

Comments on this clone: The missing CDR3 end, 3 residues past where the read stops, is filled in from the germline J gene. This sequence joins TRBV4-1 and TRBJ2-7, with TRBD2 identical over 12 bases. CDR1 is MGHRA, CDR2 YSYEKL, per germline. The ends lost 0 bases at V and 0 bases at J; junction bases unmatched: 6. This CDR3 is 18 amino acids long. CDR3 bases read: TGCGCCAGCAGCCAAGATTTGGGACTAGCGGGTACCTCCTACGAG. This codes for CASSQDLGLAGTSYE. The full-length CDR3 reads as CASSQDLGLAGTSYEQYF.

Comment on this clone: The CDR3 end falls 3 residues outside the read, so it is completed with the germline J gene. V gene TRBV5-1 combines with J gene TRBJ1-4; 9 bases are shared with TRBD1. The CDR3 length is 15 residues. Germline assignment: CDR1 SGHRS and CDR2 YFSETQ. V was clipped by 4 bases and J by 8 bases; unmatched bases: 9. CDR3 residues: CASSVRQGVEEKLFF. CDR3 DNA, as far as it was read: TGCGCCAGCAGCGTCCGACAGGGGGTGGAGGAAAAA.

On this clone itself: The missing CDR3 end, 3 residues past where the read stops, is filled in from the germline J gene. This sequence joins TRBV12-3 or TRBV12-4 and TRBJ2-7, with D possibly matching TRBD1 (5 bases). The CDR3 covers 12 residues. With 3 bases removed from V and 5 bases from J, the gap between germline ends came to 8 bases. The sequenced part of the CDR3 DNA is TGTGCCAGCAGTTTGGCCAGGGACGAG. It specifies CASSLARDE. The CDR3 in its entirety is CASSLARDEQYF.

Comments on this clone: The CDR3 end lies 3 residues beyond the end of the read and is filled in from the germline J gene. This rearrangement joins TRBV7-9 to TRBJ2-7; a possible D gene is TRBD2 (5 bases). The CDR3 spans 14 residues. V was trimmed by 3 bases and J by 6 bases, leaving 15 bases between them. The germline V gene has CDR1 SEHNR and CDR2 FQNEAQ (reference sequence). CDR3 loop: CASSFRLESGEQYF. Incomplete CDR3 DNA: TGTGCCAGCAGCTTCCGCCTTGAAAGCGGCGAG.